One sample yielded the 14 T cell receptor beta chains listed below, sequenced in a study of post-analysis software for immune sequencing data (dated by TCRdb to between 2014 and 2017). Broader findings and caveats from the paper: Patients showed significantly higher frequencies than controls for several TRBV segments, among them TRBV5-6, TRBV5-1 and TRBV20-1.

Preparation of the library involved PCR. Instrument on record: Illumina HiSeq 2500. Unique molecular identifiers were incorporated into TCR beta cDNA libraries to reduce PCR and sequencing biases. Using fastp trimming at Q25 and MiXCR clonotype assembly, TCRdb reanalyzed the public sequencing data and kept in-frame beta chains. Rows merge per CDR3 protein into single entries with the most common DNA and genes. Across this sample there are 350,000 to 450,000 distinct CDR3 sequences, with 30% to 45% seen only once. Of the sample, under 15% falls within the top ten clones. Their antigen targets remain unknown. Material for sequencing was blood. The receptors derive from a girl aged 5-17 years with multiple sclerosis.

This CDR3 is CASSSKASGNQPQHF. The CDR3 coding sequence is TGTGCCAGCAGCTCGAAGGCTTCGGGCAATCAGCCCCAGCATTTT. V usage is TRBV12-3 or TRBV12-4 and J usage is TRBJ1-5, with unresolved D. V lost 6 bases to trimming and J lost 2 bases, with 14 bases between them. This CDR3 spans 15 amino acids.

The count of this clonotype is one. The gene calls are TRBV12-3 or TRBV12-4 and TRBJ2-4; maybe TRBD2 (5 bases). The ends were cut back, 3 bases at V and 3 bases at J, with 9 bases in the middle. This CDR3 has 14 amino acids. As DNA, the CDR3 is TGTGCCAGCAGTTTCGAAGGAGGCAAAAACATTCAGTACTTC. This sequence encodes CASSFEGGKNIQYF.

This chain connects TRBV7-6 to TRBJ2-1; possible D gene TRBD1, 6 bases. The J call may be incorrect, as the DNA end agrees better with TRBJ2-7. This CDR3 is 14 amino acids long. Germline V gene data show CDR1 as SGHVS and CDR2 as FNYEAQ. This CDR3 reads CASSLGTDTYEQYF. CDR3 bases: TGTGCCAGCAGCTTAGGGACAGACACCTACGAGCAGTACTTC.

This clonotype was found once. The chain has TRBV5-1 and TRBJ2-7; no definite D call. V lost 0 bases, J lost 4 bases, and 8 bases lay in between. From germline, CDR1 is SGHRS and CDR2 YFSETQ. The CDR3 runs to 13 residues. CDR3 in amino acids: CASSLGAEYEQYF. CDR3 in DNA: TGCGCCAGCAGCTTGGGTGCGGAATACGAGCAGTACTTC.

The chain links TRBV19 to TRBJ1-1; 8 positions agree with TRBD1. V was clipped by 4 bases and J by 7 bases; unmatched bases: 5. The CDR3 spans 13 residues. Germline V gene lookup returns CDR1 LNHDA and CDR2 SQIVND (reference sequence). The CDR3 DNA follows: TGTGCCAGTAGTACAACAGGGGGTGGTGAAGCTTTCTTT. As protein: CASSTTGGGEAFF.

This clonotype was recorded a few times. The V gene is TRBV12-3 or TRBV12-4, the J gene TRBJ1-2; no clear D. The CDR3 has 15 residues. The germline V and J ends were trimmed by 1 base and 2 bases, with 11 bases remaining between them. The CDR3 DNA follows: TGTGCCAGCAGTTTAGTGCCGGGTTTAAACTATGGCTACACCTTC. Encoded protein: CASSLVPGLNYGYTF.

CDR3 nucleotide sequence: TGTGCCACCAGAGTGGGGGGATACACAGATACGCAGTATTTT. This translates into CATRVGGYTDTQYF. The chain couples TRBV15 to TRBJ2-3; D may be TRBD2 (6 bases). This CDR3 contains 14 residues. Germline V gene data show CDR1 as LNHNV and CDR2 as YYDKDF (reference sequence). V lost 6 bases, J lost 2 bases, and 12 bases lay in between.

Note on this clonotype: A read error may account for a junction end that differs from germline. V and J are TRBV29-1 and TRBJ2-2; D may be TRBD2 (6 bases). The CDR3 has 12 amino acids. Germline CDR1 and CDR2: SQVTM and ANQGSEA. This chain's CDR3 is CSVAEPTGGLFF. CDR3 DNA sequence: TGCAGCGTTGCAGAGCCCACCGGGGGGCTGTTTTTT.

This clonotype was seen a few times. The rearrangement links TRBV5-1 to TRBJ1-2, with 7 bases that match TRBD1. V was pared by 4 bases and J by 4 bases, with 7 bases of the junction left unmatched. The CDR3 length is 14 residues. From germline, CDR1 is SGHRS and CDR2 YFSETQ. CDR3 loop: CASSQGGTAYGYTF. In DNA, the CDR3 is TGCGCCAGCAGCCAGGGGGGGACGGCCTATGGCTACACCTTC.

The J gene is TRBJ1-2, the V gene TRBV5-1; D is unclear. The CDR3 extends over 15 amino acids. Trimming removed 0 bases at V and 2 bases at J, with 11 bases between. From germline, CDR1 is SGHRS and CDR2 YFSETQ. CDR3 nucleotides: TGCGCCAGCAGCTTGGCCACGGAGACAAACTATGGCTACACCTTC. Translating gives CASSLATETNYGYTF.

This rearrangement joins TRBV14 to TRBJ2-5; 13 nucleotides agree with TRBD2. The CDR3 sequence is 17 residues long. The germline V gene encodes CDR1 SGHDN and CDR2 FVKESK. V trimming: 4 bases; J trimming: 3 bases; junction bases outside the gene matches: 8. As DNA, the CDR3 is TGTGCCAGCAGCCCCGCGACTAGCGGGGGGAAAAAAGAGACCCAGTACTTC. This translates into CASSPATSGGKKETQYF.

This chain connects TRBV9 to TRBJ1-2, with D uncertain. Germline CDR1 SGDLS, CDR2 YYNGEE. The ends were cut back, 0 bases at V and 0 bases at J, with 9 bases in the middle. This CDR3 spans 15 amino acids. The CDR3, as DNA: TGTGCCAGCAGCGTAGCGGCAGTAGCTAACTATGGCTACACCTTC. It translates to CASSVAAVANYGYTF. Variable domain in full (rest from reference TRBV9 and TRBJ1-2): DSGVTQTPKHLITATGQRVTLRCSPRSGDLSVYWYQQSLDQGLQFLIQYYNGEERAKGNILERFSAQQFPDLHSELNLSSLELGDSALYFCASSVAAVANYGYTFGSGTRLTVV.

This clonotype was recorded at least ten times. The chain has TRBV6-6 and TRBJ2-1; the match to TRBD1 covers 10 bases. The J segment lost 6 bases and the V segment lost 0 bases, leaving 2 bases of the junction unmatched. The CDR3 length is 15 residues. The germline V gene encodes CDR1 MNHNY and CDR2 SVGAGI (reference sequence). CDR3 residues: CASSYSRQGANEQFF. The CDR3, as DNA: TGTGCCAGCAGTTACTCCCGACAGGGGGCCAATGAGCAGTTCTTC.

This clonotype has more than one count but fewer than ten. One junction end disagrees with the germline gene, perhaps due to a read error. The V call is TRBV7-2, the J call TRBJ1-4, with a possible D match to TRBD1 (6 bases). The germline CDR1 and CDR2 sequences are SGHTA and FQGNSA. The CDR3 contains 14 residues. The CDR3 here is CASTLGGWREKLFF. As DNA, the CDR3 is TGTGCCAGCACCTTAGGGGGTTGGAGGGAAAAACTGTTTTTT.